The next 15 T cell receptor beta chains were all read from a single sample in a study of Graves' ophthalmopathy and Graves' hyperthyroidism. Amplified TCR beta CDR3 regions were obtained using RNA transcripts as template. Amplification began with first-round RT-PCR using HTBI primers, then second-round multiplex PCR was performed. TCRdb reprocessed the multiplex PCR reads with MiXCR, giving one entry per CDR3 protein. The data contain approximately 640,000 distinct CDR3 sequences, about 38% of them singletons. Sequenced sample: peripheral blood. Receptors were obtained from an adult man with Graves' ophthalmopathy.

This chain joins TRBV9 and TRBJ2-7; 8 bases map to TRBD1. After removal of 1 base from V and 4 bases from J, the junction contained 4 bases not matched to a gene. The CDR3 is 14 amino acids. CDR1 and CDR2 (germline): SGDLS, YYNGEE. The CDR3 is CASSVRTGLYEQYF. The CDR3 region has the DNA TGTGCCAGCAGCGTACGGACAGGGCTGTACGAGCAGTACTTC. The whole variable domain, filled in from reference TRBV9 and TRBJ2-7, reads DSGVTQTPKHLITATGQRVTLRCSPRSGDLSVYWYQQSLDQGLQFLIQYYNGEERAKGNILERFSAQQFPDLHSELNLSSLELGDSALYFCASSVRTGLYEQYFGPGTRLTVT.

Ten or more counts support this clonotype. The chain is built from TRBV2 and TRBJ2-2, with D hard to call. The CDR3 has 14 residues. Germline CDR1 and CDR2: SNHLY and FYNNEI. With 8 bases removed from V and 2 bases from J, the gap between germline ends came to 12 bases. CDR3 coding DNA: TGTGCCAGCGATCAGACACTAAACACCGGGGAGCTGTTTTTT. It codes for CASDQTLNTGELFF.

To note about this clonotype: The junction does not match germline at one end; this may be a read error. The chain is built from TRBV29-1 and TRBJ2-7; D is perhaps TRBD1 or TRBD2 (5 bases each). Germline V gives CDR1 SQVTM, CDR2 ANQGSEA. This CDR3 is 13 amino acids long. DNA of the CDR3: TGTGCCCGGAGTGGGGACGTAGTCTACGAGCAGTACTTC. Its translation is CARSGDVVYEQYF.

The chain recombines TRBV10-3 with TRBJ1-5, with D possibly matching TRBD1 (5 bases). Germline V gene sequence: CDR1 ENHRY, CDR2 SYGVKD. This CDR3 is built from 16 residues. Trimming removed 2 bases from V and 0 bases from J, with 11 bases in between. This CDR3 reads CAISEQGANSNQPQHF. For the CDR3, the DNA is TGTGCCATCAGTGAGCAGGGAGCCAATAGCAATCAGCCCCAGCATTTT.

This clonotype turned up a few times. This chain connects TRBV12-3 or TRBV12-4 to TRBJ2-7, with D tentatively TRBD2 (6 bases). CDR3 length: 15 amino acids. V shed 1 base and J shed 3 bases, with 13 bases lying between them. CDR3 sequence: CASSLGWEAFYEQYF. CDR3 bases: TGTGCCAGCAGTTTAGGGTGGGAGGCTTTCTACGAGCAGTACTTC.

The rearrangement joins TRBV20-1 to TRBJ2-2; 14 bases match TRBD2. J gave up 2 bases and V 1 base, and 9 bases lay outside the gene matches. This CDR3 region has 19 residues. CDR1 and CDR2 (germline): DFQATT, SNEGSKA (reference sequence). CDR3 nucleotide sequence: TGCAGTGCTAGAGCCGAGACTAGCGGGGGGGCCCCCAACACCGGGGAGCTGTTTTTT. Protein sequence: CSARAETSGGAPNTGELFF.

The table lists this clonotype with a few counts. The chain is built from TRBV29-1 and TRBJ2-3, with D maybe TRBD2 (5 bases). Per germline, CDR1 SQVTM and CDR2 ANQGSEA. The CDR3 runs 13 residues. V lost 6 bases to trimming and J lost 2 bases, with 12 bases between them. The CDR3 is CSVKTRFTDTQYF. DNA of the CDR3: TGCAGCGTAAAAACTAGGTTCACAGATACGCAGTATTTT.

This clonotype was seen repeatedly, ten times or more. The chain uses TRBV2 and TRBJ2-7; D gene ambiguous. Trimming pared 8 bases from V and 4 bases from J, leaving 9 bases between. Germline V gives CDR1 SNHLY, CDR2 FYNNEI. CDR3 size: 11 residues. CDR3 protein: CASEVQYEQYF. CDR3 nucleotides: TGTGCCAGCGAAGTACAGTACGAGCAGTACTTC.

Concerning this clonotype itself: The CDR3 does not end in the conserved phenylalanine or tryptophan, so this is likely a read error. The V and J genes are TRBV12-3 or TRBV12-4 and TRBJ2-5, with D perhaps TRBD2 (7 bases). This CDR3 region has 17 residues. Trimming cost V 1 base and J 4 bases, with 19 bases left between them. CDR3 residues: CASSLDRGARSRETQYV. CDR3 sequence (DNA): TGTGCCAGCAGTTTAGACCGGGGGGCCCGGTCCCGAGAGACCCAGTACGTC.

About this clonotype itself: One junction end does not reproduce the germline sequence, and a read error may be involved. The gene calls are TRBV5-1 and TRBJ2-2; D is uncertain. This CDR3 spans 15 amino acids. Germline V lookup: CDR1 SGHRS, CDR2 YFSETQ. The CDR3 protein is CASGLIVGNTGELFF. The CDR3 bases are TGCGCCAGCGGCTTGATCGTCGGGAACACCGGGGAGCTGTTTTTT.

The CDR3 nucleotides read TGCAGTGCCCCCCCGACAGGGTTAGGGCAAGAGACCCAGTACTTC. It codes for CSAPPTGLGQETQYF. The J gene is TRBJ2-5, the V gene TRBV20-1, with TRBD1 identical over 7 bases. The CDR3 runs to 15 residues. CDR1 is DFQATT, CDR2 SNEGSKA, per germline (reference sequence). Unmatched junction bases numbered 12, after V lost 6 bases and J lost 2 bases.

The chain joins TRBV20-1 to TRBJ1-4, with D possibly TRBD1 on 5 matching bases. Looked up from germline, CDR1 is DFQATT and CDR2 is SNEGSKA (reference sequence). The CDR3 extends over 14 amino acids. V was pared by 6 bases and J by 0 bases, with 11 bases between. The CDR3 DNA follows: TGCAGTGCAAGACAGATTGCAACTAATGAAAAACTGTTTTTT. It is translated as CSARQIATNEKLFF.

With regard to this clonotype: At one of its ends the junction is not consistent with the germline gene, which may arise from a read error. CDR3 amino acids: CTSMGAGVHYEQYF. The CDR3 DNA is TGCACCAGCATGGGGGCAGGGGTTCATTACGAGCAGTACTTC. The V call is TRBV10-2, the J call TRBJ2-7; D is perhaps TRBD1 (6 bases). The CDR3 contains 14 residues. Germline CDR1 WSHSY, CDR2 SAAADI.

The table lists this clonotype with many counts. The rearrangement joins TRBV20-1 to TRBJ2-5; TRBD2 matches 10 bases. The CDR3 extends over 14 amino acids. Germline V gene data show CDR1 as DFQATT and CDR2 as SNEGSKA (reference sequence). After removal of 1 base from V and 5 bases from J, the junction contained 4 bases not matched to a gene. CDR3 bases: TGCAGTGCTAGAGTAGCGGGGGGTAAGGAGACCCAGTACTTC. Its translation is CSARVAGGKETQYF.

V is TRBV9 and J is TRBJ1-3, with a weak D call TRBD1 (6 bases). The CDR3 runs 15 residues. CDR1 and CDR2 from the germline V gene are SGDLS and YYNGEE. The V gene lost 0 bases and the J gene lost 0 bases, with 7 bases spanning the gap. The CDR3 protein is CASSVEGGSGNTIYF. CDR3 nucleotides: TGTGCCAGCAGCGTAGAAGGGGGCTCTGGAAACACCATATATTTT.